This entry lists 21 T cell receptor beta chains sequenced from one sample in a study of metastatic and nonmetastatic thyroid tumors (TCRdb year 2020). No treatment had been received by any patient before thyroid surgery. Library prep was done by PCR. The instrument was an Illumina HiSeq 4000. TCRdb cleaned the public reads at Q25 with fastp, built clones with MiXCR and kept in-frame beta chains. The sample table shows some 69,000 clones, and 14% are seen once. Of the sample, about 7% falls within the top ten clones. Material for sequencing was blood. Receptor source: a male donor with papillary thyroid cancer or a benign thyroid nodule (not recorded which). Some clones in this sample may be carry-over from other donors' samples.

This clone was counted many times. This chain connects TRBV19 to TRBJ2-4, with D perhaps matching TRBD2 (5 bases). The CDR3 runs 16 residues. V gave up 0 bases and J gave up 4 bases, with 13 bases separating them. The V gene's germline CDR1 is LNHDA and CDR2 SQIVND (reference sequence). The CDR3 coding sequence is TGTGCCAGTAGTATAGATTTTGTTTCGGGGAAAAACATTCAGTACTTC. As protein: CASSIDFVSGKNIQYF.

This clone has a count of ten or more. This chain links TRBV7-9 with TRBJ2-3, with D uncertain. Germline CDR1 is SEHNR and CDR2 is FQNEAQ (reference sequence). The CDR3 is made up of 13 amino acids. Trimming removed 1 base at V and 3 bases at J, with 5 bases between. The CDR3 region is CASSLGRTDTQYF. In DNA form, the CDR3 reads TGTGCCAGCAGCTTAGGTCGGACAGATACGCAGTATTTT.

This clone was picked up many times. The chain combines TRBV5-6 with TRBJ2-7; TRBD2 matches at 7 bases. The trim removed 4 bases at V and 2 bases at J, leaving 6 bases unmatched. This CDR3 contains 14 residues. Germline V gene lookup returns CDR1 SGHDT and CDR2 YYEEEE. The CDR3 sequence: CASSGLGGAYEQYF. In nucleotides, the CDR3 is TGTGCCAGCAGCGGGCTGGGGGGGGCCTACGAGCAGTACTTC. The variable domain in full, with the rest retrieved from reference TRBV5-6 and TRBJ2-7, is DAGVTQSPTHLIKTRGQQVTLRCSPKSGHDTVSWYQQALGQGPQFIFQYYEEEERQRGNFPDRFSGHQFPNYSSELNVNALLLGDSALYLCASSGLGGAYEQYFGPGTRLTVT.

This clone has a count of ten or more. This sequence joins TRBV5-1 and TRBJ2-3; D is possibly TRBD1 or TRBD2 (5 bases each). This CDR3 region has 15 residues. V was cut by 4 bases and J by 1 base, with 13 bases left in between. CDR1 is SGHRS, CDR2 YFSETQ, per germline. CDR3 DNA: TGCGCCAGCAGCCTGGGACCGCGGGGCACAGATACGCAGTATTTT. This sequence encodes CASSLGPRGTDTQYF.

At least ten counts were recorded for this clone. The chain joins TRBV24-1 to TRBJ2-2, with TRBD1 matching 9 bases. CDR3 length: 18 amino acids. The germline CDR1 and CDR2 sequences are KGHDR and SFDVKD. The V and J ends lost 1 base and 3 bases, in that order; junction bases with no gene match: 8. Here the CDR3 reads CATSDLTGGSGDTGELFF. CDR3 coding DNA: TGTGCCACCAGTGATTTAACAGGGGGCAGTGGTGACACCGGGGAGCTGTTTTTT.

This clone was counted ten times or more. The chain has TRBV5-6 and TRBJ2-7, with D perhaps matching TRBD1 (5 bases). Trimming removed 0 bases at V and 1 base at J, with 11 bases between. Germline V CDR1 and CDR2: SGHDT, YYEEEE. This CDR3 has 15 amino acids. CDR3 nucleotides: TGTGCCAGCAGCTTGGCGGCAGGGAAATCCTACGAGCAGTACTTC. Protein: CASSLAAGKSYEQYF.

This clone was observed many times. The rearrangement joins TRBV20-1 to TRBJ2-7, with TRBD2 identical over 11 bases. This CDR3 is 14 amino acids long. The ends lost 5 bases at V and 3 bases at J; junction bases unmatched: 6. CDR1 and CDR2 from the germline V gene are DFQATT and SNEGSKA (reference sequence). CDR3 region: CSALRTSGRYEQYF. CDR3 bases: TGCAGTGCTTTACGGACTAGCGGGCGCTACGAGCAGTACTTC.

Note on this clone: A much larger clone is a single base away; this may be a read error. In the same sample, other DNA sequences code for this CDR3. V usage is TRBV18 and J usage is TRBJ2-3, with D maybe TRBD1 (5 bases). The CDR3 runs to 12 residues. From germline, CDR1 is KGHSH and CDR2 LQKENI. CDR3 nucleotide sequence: TGTGCCAGCTCACCAATGACAGATACGCAGTATTTC. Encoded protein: CASSPMTDTQYF.

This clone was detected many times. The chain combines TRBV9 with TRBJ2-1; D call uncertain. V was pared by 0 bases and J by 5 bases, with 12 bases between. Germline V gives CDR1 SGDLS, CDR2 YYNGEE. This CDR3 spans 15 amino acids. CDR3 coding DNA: TGTGCCAGCAGCGTAGGATTCGCCAGGAACAATGAGCAGTTCTTC. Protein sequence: CASSVGFARNNEQFF.

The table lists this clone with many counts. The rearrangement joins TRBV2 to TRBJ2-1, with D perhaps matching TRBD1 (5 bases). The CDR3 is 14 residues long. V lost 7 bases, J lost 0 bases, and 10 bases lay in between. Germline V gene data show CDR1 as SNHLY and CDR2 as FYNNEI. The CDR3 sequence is CASIGAVSYNEQFF. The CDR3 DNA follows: TGTGCCAGCATTGGGGCAGTCTCCTACAATGAGCAGTTCTTC.

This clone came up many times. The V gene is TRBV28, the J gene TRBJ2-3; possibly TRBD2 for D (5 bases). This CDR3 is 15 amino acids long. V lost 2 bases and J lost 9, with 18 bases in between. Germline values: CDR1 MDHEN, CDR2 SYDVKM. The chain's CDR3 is CASSLSSEGLGTQYF. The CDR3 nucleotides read TGTGCCAGCAGTTTAAGCAGTGAGGGCCTAGGCACGCAGTATTTT.

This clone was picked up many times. The CDR3 region has the DNA TGTGCCAGCACCCCCTCTGCGGGAGCCAGTGGAACCCAGTACTTC. Translated: CASTPSAGASGTQYF. The chain uses TRBV12-3 or TRBV12-4 and TRBJ2-5, with TRBD2 identical over 7 bases. The CDR3 spans 15 residues. With V trimmed by 7 bases and J by 8 bases, 16 bases remained unmatched.

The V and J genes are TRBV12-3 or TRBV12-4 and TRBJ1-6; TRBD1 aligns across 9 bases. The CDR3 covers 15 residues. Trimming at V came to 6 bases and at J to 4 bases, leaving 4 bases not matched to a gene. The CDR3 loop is CASRPDRGYNSPLHF. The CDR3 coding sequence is TGTGCCAGCAGGCCTGACAGGGGGTATAATTCACCCCTCCACTTT.

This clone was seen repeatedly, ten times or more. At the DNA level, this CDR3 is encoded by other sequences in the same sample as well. DNA for the CDR3: TGTGCCAGCAGCTTGACGGTTTTCGGGACTGAAGCTTTCTTT. Amino acids: CASSLTVFGTEAFF. This chain joins TRBV13 and TRBJ1-1; D not resolved. This CDR3 region has 14 residues. Germline V gene data show CDR1 as PRHDT and CDR2 as FYEKMQ (reference sequence). V was cut by 3 bases and J by 5 bases, with 13 bases left in between.

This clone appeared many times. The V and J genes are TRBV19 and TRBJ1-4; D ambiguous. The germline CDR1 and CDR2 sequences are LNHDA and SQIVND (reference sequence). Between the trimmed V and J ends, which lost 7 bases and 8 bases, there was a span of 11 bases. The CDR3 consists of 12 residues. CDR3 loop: CASTSLGEKLFF. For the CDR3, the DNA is TGTGCCAGTACTTCACTCGGAGAAAAACTGTTTTTT.

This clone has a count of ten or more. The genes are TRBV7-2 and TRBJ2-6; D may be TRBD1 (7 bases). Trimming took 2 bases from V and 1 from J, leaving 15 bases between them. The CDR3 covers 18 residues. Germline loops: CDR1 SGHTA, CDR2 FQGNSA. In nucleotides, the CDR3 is TGTGCCAGCAGCTTATTTGGAGGGGGCAGTTCTGGGGCCAACGTCCTGACTTTC. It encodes CASSLFGGGSSGANVLTF.

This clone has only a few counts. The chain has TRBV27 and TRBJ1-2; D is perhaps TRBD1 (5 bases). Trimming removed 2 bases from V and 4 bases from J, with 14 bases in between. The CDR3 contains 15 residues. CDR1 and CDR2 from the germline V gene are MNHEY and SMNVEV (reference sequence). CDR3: CASSLGTGDVYGYTF. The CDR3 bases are TGTGCCAGCAGTTTAGGGACGGGTGATGTCTATGGCTACACCTTC.

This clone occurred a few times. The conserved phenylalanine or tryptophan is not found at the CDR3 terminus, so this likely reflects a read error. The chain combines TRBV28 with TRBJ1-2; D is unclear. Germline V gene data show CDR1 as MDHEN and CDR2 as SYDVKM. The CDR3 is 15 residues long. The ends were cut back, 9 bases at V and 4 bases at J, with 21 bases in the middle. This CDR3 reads CARSPKGLGSYGYTL. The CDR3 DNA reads TGTGCCAGAAGCCCGAAAGGGCTTGGTAGCTATGGCTACACCCTC.

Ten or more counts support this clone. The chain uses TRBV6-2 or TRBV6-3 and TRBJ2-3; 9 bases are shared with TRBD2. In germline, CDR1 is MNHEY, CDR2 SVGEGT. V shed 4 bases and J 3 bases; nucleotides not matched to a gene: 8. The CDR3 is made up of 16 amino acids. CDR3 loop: CASSFRLAGLTDTQYF. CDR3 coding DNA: TGTGCCAGCAGTTTTAGGCTAGCGGGGTTAACAGATACGCAGTATTTT.

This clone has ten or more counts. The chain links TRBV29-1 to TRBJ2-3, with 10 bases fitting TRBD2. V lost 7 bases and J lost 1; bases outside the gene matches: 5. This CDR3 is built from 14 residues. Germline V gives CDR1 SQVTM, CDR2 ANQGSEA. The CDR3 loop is CSAEGTSGTDTQYF. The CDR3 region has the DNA TGCAGCGCCGAGGGGACTAGCGGCACAGATACGCAGTATTTT.

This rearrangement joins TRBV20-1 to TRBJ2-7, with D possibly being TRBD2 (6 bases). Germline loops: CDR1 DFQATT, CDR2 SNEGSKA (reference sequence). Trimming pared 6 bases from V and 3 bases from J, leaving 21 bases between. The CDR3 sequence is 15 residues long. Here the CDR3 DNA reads TGCAGTGCCCTCGGGGTAGCGGTAGTAGGCTACGAGCAGTACTTC. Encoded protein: CSALGVAVVGYEQYF.